This entry lists 26 T cell receptor beta chains sequenced from one sample in a study of OX40 agonist ivuxolimab in advanced cancers. Only in-frame clones appear in the TCRdb table, and some are missing; sequencing was by immunoSEQ multiplex PCR. The profile covers 80,000 to 95,000 clones, with about 89% appearing a single time and 8% to 9.5% taken by the ten largest. The sequences come from CD4+ or CD8+ T cells sorted from blood, collected in a trial of the OX40 agonist ivuxolimab. These receptors were obtained from an adult with an advanced solid tumor such as melanoma, head and neck, liver or kidney cancer.

The rearrangement joins TRBV7-9 to TRBJ1-5; D gene unclear. The CDR3 runs 13 residues. CDR1 is SEHNR and CDR2 is FQNEAQ in the germline V gene (reference sequence). The ends were cut back, 1 base at V and 7 bases at J, with 8 bases in the middle. The CDR3 DNA sequence: TGTGCCAGCAGCTTAGATGGATACCAGCCCCAGCATTTT. It specifies CASSLDGYQPQHF.

A remark on this clone: The same CDR3 can be traced to other DNA sequences in this sample. The chain uses TRBV6-4 and TRBJ2-1; 11 nucleotides align to TRBD2. The CDR3 covers 15 residues. The V segment lost 0 bases and the J segment 6 bases; nucleotides outside the gene matches: 1. Germline V gene sequence: CDR1 MRHNA, CDR2 SNTAGT. CDR3 region: CASSDSTSGSNEQFF. The CDR3 DNA reads TGTGCCAGCAGTGACTCAACTAGCGGGAGCAATGAGCAGTTCTTC.

This chain uses TRBV5-5 with TRBJ2-1, with 8 bases lining up with TRBD2. The V gene end was trimmed by 2 bases and the J gene end by 3 bases; junction bases not matched to a gene: 7. Germline lookup yields CDR1 SGHKS and CDR2 YYEKEE (reference sequence). This CDR3 has 16 residues. CDR3 DNA: TGTGCCAGCAGCTTCGCCGGTACTAGCGGCTACAATGAGCAGTTCTTC. Translating gives CASSFAGTSGYNEQFF.

This chain connects TRBV29-1 to TRBJ1-5; 7 bases are a match to TRBD1. This CDR3 spans 13 amino acids. Germline V gene lookup returns CDR1 SQVTM and CDR2 ANQGSEA. J was trimmed by 5 bases and V by 7 bases; bases with no gene match: 8. This CDR3 is CSGRQGWDQPQHF. The CDR3 DNA reads TGCAGCGGGAGACAGGGTTGGGATCAGCCCCAGCATTTT.

This rearrangement joins TRBV5-1 to TRBJ2-3, with D perhaps matching TRBD2 (6 bases). The CDR3 runs 18 residues. Germline V CDR1 and CDR2: SGHRS, YFSETQ. The germline V and J ends were trimmed by 0 bases and 0 bases, with 17 bases remaining between them. The CDR3 reads CASSLAGGLLRSTDTQYF. The CDR3 nucleotides are TGCGCCAGCAGCTTGGCCGGTGGACTACTCAGAAGCACAGATACGCAGTATTTT.

The genes are TRBV7-9 and TRBJ1-2; D gene ambiguous. This CDR3 spans 13 amino acids. Germline assignment: CDR1 SEHNR and CDR2 FQNEAQ (reference sequence). The ends were cut back, 1 base at V and 4 bases at J, with 7 bases in the middle. The CDR3 loop reads CASSLGSSYGYTF. The CDR3 coding sequence is TGTGCCAGCAGCTTAGGGTCTAGCTATGGCTACACCTTC.

This chain links TRBV29-1 with TRBJ1-1, with TRBD1 matching 7 bases. The CDR3 loop spans 14 amino acids. The germline CDR1 and CDR2 sequences are SQVTM and ANQGSEA. The junction had 3 bases not matched to a gene; V was cut back by 1 base and J by 1 base. The CDR3 bases are TGCAGCGTTGAAGGACAGGGATCGAACACTGAAGCTTTCTTT. It encodes CSVEGQGSNTEAFF. The whole variable domain, filled in from reference TRBV29-1 and TRBJ1-1, reads SAVISQKPSRDICQRGTSLTIQCQVDSQVTMMFWYRQQPGQSLTLIATANQGSEATYESGFVIDKFPISRPNLTFSTLTVSNMSPEDSSIYLCSVEGQGSNTEAFFGQGTRLTVV.

The rearrangement uses TRBV19 and TRBJ2-5; 8 bases match TRBD1. Germline values: CDR1 LNHDA, CDR2 SQIVND (reference sequence). The CDR3 is made up of 15 amino acids. V lost 3 bases and J lost 8; bases outside the gene matches: 11. Written as DNA, the CDR3 is TGTGCCAGTAGTATCCGGACGGACAGGGTTGATACCCAGTACTTC. Translation gives CASSIRTDRVDTQYF.

Written as DNA, the CDR3 is TGCAGCGTGGTCCAGGTGCTTGGGGCCTACGAGCAGTACTTC. It translates to CSVVQVLGAYEQYF. The V call is TRBV29-1, the J call TRBJ2-7; D ambiguous. CDR3 length: 14 amino acids. The V and J ends lost 6 bases and 2 bases respectively, with 17 bases between them. The germline gives CDR1 SQVTM, CDR2 ANQGSEA.

The chain uses TRBV5-6 and TRBJ1-5, with TRBD1 matching 8 bases. The CDR3 contains 15 residues. Trimming cost V 4 bases and J 7 bases; bases outside gene matches: 10. Germline CDR1 and CDR2: SGHDT and YYEEEE. The CDR3 protein is CASSGTGGENQPQHF. The CDR3 coding sequence is TGTGCCAGCAGCGGCACAGGGGGGGAAAACCAGCCCCAGCATTTT.

This clone was seen only a few times. The chain uses TRBV27 and TRBJ2-1, with TRBD2 matching over 7 bases. V shed 0 bases and J 10 bases; nucleotides not matched to a gene: 9. This CDR3 contains 15 residues. Germline V gives CDR1 MNHEY, CDR2 SMNVEV (reference sequence). CDR3 region: CASSLSIGGEGEQFF. The CDR3 coding sequence is TGTGCCAGCAGTTTATCAATAGGTGGGGAGGGGGAGCAGTTCTTC.

This chain joins TRBV6-1 and TRBJ1-4; D call uncertain. With 8 bases removed from V and 4 bases from J, the gap between germline ends came to 17 bases. Germline CDR1 is MNHNS and CDR2 is SASEGT. The CDR3 is 15 amino acids. The CDR3 bases are TGTGCCAGCGGGAAGGACCCCGTGTTTAATGAAAAACTGTTTTTT. Protein sequence: CASGKDPVFNEKLFF.

The chain has TRBV9 and TRBJ2-1, with TRBD2 matching 10 bases. Germline CDR1 reads SGDLS; CDR2 reads YYNGEE. The J segment lost 4 bases and the V segment lost 4 bases, leaving 5 bases of the junction unmatched. This CDR3 spans 15 amino acids. CDR3 DNA sequence: TGTGCCAGCAGCCAAGGACTAGCGGAGTACAATGAGCAGTTCTTC. It encodes CASSQGLAEYNEQFF.

Of note for this clone: One end of the junction fails to match germline, which may point to a read error. The chain links TRBV7-7 to TRBJ2-7; D might be TRBD1 (6 bases). CDR1 and CDR2 (germline): SSHAT, FNYEAQ (reference sequence). The length of the CDR3 is 13 residues. This CDR3 is CASSLDQGQEQYF. The CDR3 nucleotides read TGTGCTAGCAGCTTAGATCAGGGGCAAGAGCAGTACTTC.

The chain recombines TRBV14 with TRBJ1-6, with unresolved D. V was cut by 1 base and J by 8 bases, with 12 bases left in between. In germline, CDR1 is SGHDN, CDR2 FVKESK. There are 15 residues in the CDR3. CDR3 region: CASSQAFDGDSPLHF. CDR3 nucleotide sequence: TGTGCCAGCAGCCAAGCGTTCGATGGGGATTCACCCCTCCACTTT. The variable domain in full, completed from reference TRBV14 and TRBJ1-6, reads EAGVTQFPSHSVIEKGQTVTLRCDPISGHDNLYWYRRVMGKEIKFLLHFVKESKQDESGMPNNRFLAERTGGTYSTLKVQPAELEDSGVYFCASSQAFDGDSPLHFGNGTRLTVT.

The chain uses TRBV25-1 and TRBJ1-4; D perhaps matches TRBD1 (5 bases). The germline V gene has CDR1 MGHDK and CDR2 SYGVNS. The V and J ends lost 4 bases and 5 bases respectively, with 14 bases between them. This CDR3 has 15 amino acids. CDR3 DNA sequence: TGTGCCAGCAGTGCAGTCGGGGCGCAGAATGAAAAACTGTTTTTT. Its protein product is CASSAVGAQNEKLFF.

The DNA for the CDR3 is TGTGCCAGCAGCGTCGTGGGGACCGGGGAGCTGTTTTTT. It translates to CASSVVGTGELFF. The chain is built from TRBV28 and TRBJ2-2; no firm D call. The germline CDR1 and CDR2 sequences are MDHEN and SYDVKM. The V end lost 6 bases, the J end lost 5 bases, and 10 bases lay between the germline ends. The CDR3 contains 13 residues.

The rearrangement links TRBV6-5 to TRBJ1-2; weak D call: TRBD1 (6 bases). CDR3 length: 13 amino acids. CDR1 is MNHEY and CDR2 is SVGAGI in the germline V gene. V dropped 8 bases and J dropped 8 bases, with 18 bases sitting between them. Written as DNA, the CDR3 is TGTGCCAGCGGTGGTCCCAGGGGAGAGGGCTACACCTTC. Amino acids: CASGGPRGEGYTF.

The chain has TRBV10-3 and TRBJ2-7; D may be TRBD2 (5 bases). CDR3 length: 13 residues. V was cut by 11 bases and J by 3 bases, with 17 bases left in between. Per the germline V gene, CDR1 is ENHRY and CDR2 is SYGVKD. The chain's CDR3 is CASSPEEDYEQYF. The CDR3 region has the DNA TGTGCCTCGTCGCCGGAGGAAGACTACGAGCAGTACTTC.

V gene TRBV7-2 combines with J gene TRBJ2-5; 8 bases are a match to TRBD2. The end of the DNA is better explained by TRBJ2-7, so the J call may be wrong. Germline V lookup: CDR1 SGHTA, CDR2 FQGNSA. This CDR3 has 14 amino acids. The CDR3 region is CASSHGLAAYEQYF. The CDR3, as DNA: TGTGCCAGCAGCCACGGACTAGCTGCCTACGAGCAGTACTTC.

V gene TRBV7-2 combines with J gene TRBJ2-2; TRBD2 might be the D (5 bases). CDR3 size: 16 residues. Germline V gene data show CDR1 as SGHTA and CDR2 as FQGNSA. V dropped 1 base and J dropped 1 base, with 10 bases sitting between them. The CDR3 coding sequence is TGTGCCAGCAGCTTAGATCCAGGAGGGAACACCGGGGAGCTGTTTTTT. This encodes CASSLDPGGNTGELFF. Variable domain in full (rest from reference TRBV7-2 and TRBJ2-2): GAGVSQSPSNKVTEKGKDVELRCDPISGHTALYWYRQSLGQGLEFLIYFQGNSAPDKSGLPSDRFSAERTGGSVSTLTIQRTQQEDSAVYLCASSLDPGGNTGELFFGEGSRLTVL.

This chain uses TRBV27 with TRBJ2-7; D not certain. The CDR3 extends over 13 amino acids. V dropped 2 bases and J dropped 2 bases, with 7 bases sitting between them. CDR1 is MNHEY and CDR2 is SMNVEV in the germline V gene (reference sequence). In DNA, the CDR3 is TGTGCCAGCAGTTTAAATGGACCCTACGAGCAGTACTTC. This gives the protein CASSLNGPYEQYF.

The V gene is TRBV19, the J gene TRBJ2-2, with TRBD2 matching 9 bases. Per germline, CDR1 LNHDA and CDR2 SQIVND (reference sequence). J lost 0 bases, V lost 3 bases, and 5 bases had no gene match. The CDR3 runs 17 residues. CDR3 DNA sequence: TGTGCCAGTAGTATTCCGACTAGCGGCACGAACACCGGGGAGCTGTTTTTT. It is translated as CASSIPTSGTNTGELFF.

The V and J genes are TRBV9 and TRBJ2-3; 9 nucleotides line up with TRBD2. Germline trimming cut 4 bases from V and 3 bases from J; bases unmatched to any gene: 6. CDR1 SGDLS and CDR2 YYNGEE come from the germline V gene. CDR3 length equals 15 residues. CDR3 sequence: CASSLSGGLTDTQYF. Here the CDR3 DNA reads TGTGCCAGCAGCCTAAGCGGGGGGCTAACAGATACGCAGTATTTT.

The rearrangement uses TRBV6-5 and TRBJ2-5, with D tentatively TRBD1 (6 bases). The length of the CDR3 is 16 residues. The germline V and J ends were trimmed by 0 bases and 2 bases, with 13 bases remaining between them. Per the germline V gene, CDR1 is MNHEY and CDR2 is SVGAGI. The CDR3 loop reads CASSYSFTGQQETQYF. In nucleotides, the CDR3 is TGTGCCAGCAGTTACTCGTTTACAGGACAGCAAGAGACCCAGTACTTC.

The rearrangement links TRBV27 to TRBJ2-1; 11 bases line up with TRBD2. With 6 bases clipped from V and 5 bases from J, the junction kept 6 bases outside the gene matches. Germline CDR1 MNHEY, CDR2 SMNVEV (reference sequence). The CDR3 spans 15 residues. Here the CDR3 reads CASRWTSGSNNEQFF. CDR3 DNA sequence: TGTGCCAGCAGGTGGACTAGCGGGTCCAACAATGAGCAGTTCTTC.